A single sample is the source of the 22 T cell receptor beta chains below, sequenced in a study of identifying expanded T cells in peripheral blood. TCRdb's table, derived via immunoSEQ multiplex PCR, lists solely in-frame clones and lacks some. The table shows 50,000 or so clones, with more than 70% occurring only once. The sample taken for sequencing was blood. The source of these receptors is a person aged 18-69 years in good health.

The gene calls are TRBV6-5 and TRBJ2-1, with 7 bases that match TRBD2. This CDR3 region has 15 residues. The V gene's germline CDR1 is MNHEY and CDR2 SVGAGI. The V segment lost 6 bases and the J segment 3 bases; nucleotides outside the gene matches: 8. CDR3 sequence reads: CASRTPWGGYNEQFF. DNA of the CDR3: TGTGCCAGCAGGACCCCCTGGGGGGGCTACAATGAGCAGTTCTTC.

CDR3 nucleotide sequence: TGTGCCAGCAGCTTCCCGGGACAGGGGGACACCGGGGAGCTGTTTTTT. Its protein is CASSFPGQGDTGELFF. The J gene is TRBJ2-2, the V gene TRBV7-2, with 11 bases that match TRBD1. CDR3 length: 16 residues. With V trimmed by 3 bases and J by 3 bases, 3 bases remained unmatched. The V gene's germline CDR1 is SGHTA and CDR2 FQGNSA.

Of note for this clone: A much bigger clone sits one base away, suggesting this may be a read error. The DNA of the CDR3 is TGTGCCAGCAGCTTCCGGGACAGGGACACCGGGGAGCTGTTTTTT. Its protein is CASSFRDRDTGELFF. The chain uses TRBV11-2 and TRBJ2-2, with 9 bases identical to TRBD1. CDR1 is SGHAT, CDR2 FQNNGV, per germline. The trim removed 3 bases at V and 3 bases at J, leaving 2 bases unmatched. The CDR3 runs to 15 residues.

The V call is TRBV19, the J call TRBJ2-5; TRBD2 agrees at 11 bases. Germline V lookup: CDR1 LNHDA, CDR2 SQIVND (reference sequence). The CDR3 contains 18 residues. With V trimmed by 1 base and J by 0 bases, 7 bases remained unmatched. CDR3 sequence: CASSIALAGGPYQETQYF. The CDR3 bases are TGTGCCAGTAGTATAGCGCTAGCGGGAGGACCGTACCAAGAGACCCAGTACTTC.

The rearrangement joins TRBV30 to TRBJ2-7; 7 bases agree with TRBD2. The V gene's germline CDR1 is GTSNPN and CDR2 SVGIG (reference sequence). J was trimmed by 1 base and V by 0 bases; bases with no gene match: 9. CDR3 length equals 16 residues. The CDR3 loop is CAWSVPVGRGSYEQYF. The CDR3 DNA sequence: TGTGCCTGGAGTGTTCCTGTGGGGAGGGGTTCCTACGAGCAGTACTTC.

The gene calls are TRBV7-2 and TRBJ2-2; D is unresolved. This CDR3 has 18 residues. Germline loops: CDR1 SGHTA, CDR2 FQGNSA. Trimming stripped 2 bases from V and 3 bases from J, with 19 bases between. In DNA form, the CDR3 reads TGTGCCAGCAGCTTAAAAGGGATGTATGAGGACGACACCGGGGAGCTGTTTTTT. Protein: CASSLKGMYEDDTGELFF.

The rearrangement links TRBV6-6 to TRBJ2-1; the D is unclear. The CDR3 has 12 amino acids. Trimming stripped 7 bases from V and 5 bases from J, with 9 bases between. Germline CDR1 reads MNHNY; CDR2 reads SVGAGI (reference sequence). The CDR3 DNA reads as TGTGCCAGCACCGACGTCGACAATGAGCAGTTCTTC. Translating gives CASTDVDNEQFF.

The chain combines TRBV19 with TRBJ1-1, with D unclear. From germline, CDR1 is LNHDA and CDR2 SQIVND (reference sequence). The CDR3 length is 15 residues. V was clipped by 1 base and J by 0 bases, with 9 bases between them. The CDR3 reads CASSIGGLMNTEAFF. CDR3 nucleotide sequence: TGTGCCAGTAGTATAGGAGGCCTCATGAACACTGAAGCTTTCTTT.

This clone was counted a single time. The chain links TRBV6-4 to TRBJ2-3, with no clear D. CDR3 length: 13 amino acids. Germline V gives CDR1 MRHNA, CDR2 SNTAGT. The V end lost 2 bases, the J end lost 0 bases, and 3 bases lay between the germline ends. The DNA of the CDR3 is TGTGCCAGCAGTGACGGGAGCACAGATACGCAGTATTTT. Residues: CASSDGSTDTQYF.

This clone was found once. The chain employs TRBV7-2 and TRBJ1-1; TRBD1 matches 11 bases. J lost 4 bases, V lost 2 bases, and 6 bases had no gene match. CDR1 and CDR2 from the germline V gene are SGHTA and FQGNSA. This CDR3 is built from 16 residues. CDR3 sequence (DNA): TGTGCCAGCAGCTTACTCGCGGGACAGGGGGTCACTGAAGCTTTCTTT. Encoded protein: CASSLLAGQGVTEAFF.

The chain joins TRBV30 to TRBJ2-1; a weak D match, TRBD2 (5 bases). Trimming stripped 2 bases from V and 2 bases from J, with 10 bases between. The CDR3 length is 14 residues. Germline CDR1 and CDR2: GTSNPN and SVGIG (reference sequence). The CDR3 DNA is TGTGCCTGGAGTCGAGGAGGTACCTACAATGAGCAGTTCTTC. It specifies CAWSRGGTYNEQFF.

This chain links TRBV4-3 with TRBJ2-4; perhaps TRBD1 as D (6 bases). The CDR3 has 13 residues. CDR1 and CDR2 (germline): LGHNA, YSLEER. V lost 5 bases and J lost 10, with 15 bases in between. The CDR3 loop is CASSYLRGEIQYF. The DNA for the CDR3 is TGCGCCAGCAGCTACCTCAGGGGAGAAATTCAGTACTTC.

The chain links TRBV19 to TRBJ2-5, with D maybe TRBD1 (5 bases). Per the germline V gene, CDR1 is LNHDA and CDR2 is SQIVND (reference sequence). Trimming took off 3 bases at V and 4 bases at J, with 12 bases between the two ends. CDR3 length equals 14 residues. CDR3 sequence reads: CASSMRTPGETQYF. CDR3 bases: TGTGCCAGTAGTATGAGGACACCGGGAGAGACCCAGTACTTC.

The rearrangement links TRBV28 to TRBJ1-2, with TRBD1 as a possible D gene (6 bases). Per germline, CDR1 MDHEN and CDR2 SYDVKM. The CDR3 totals 15 residues. Trimming took 2 bases from V and 3 from J, leaving 13 bases between them. CDR3 protein: CASSLITGRDYGYTF. The CDR3 coding sequence is TGTGCCAGCAGTTTAATCACAGGGAGGGACTATGGCTACACCTTC.

This chain links TRBV11-2 with TRBJ1-2; no reliable D call. Germline V lookup: CDR1 SGHAT, CDR2 FQNNGV. This CDR3 is built from 12 residues. V was trimmed by 5 bases and J by 2 bases, leaving 6 bases between them. CDR3 region: CASSQVNYGYTF. CDR3 nucleotides: TGTGCCAGCAGCCAAGTAAACTATGGCTACACCTTC.

The rearrangement links TRBV5-1 to TRBJ1-2; D not resolved. Trimming removed 7 bases at V and 10 bases at J, with 17 bases between. CDR3 size: 12 residues. CDR1 SGHRS and CDR2 YFSETQ come from the germline V gene. CDR3 nucleotide sequence: TGCGCCAGCGGACCCCGAATGAGTGACTACACCTTC. Translation gives CASGPRMSDYTF.

The chain joins TRBV10-3 to TRBJ2-3; D may correspond to TRBD1 or TRBD2 (5 bases each). The CDR3 extends over 15 amino acids. V was shortened by 4 bases and J by 0 bases, with 11 bases between the two germline ends. CDR1 is ENHRY and CDR2 is SYGVKD in the germline V gene. CDR3 sequence (DNA): TGTGCCATCAGTGCCGCAGGGAGAAGCACAGATACGCAGTATTTT. Its translation: CAISAAGRSTDTQYF.

This chain joins TRBV19 and TRBJ2-1; TRBD2 matches at 14 bases. Trimming cost V 5 bases and J 10 bases; bases outside gene matches: 7. This CDR3 is built from 15 residues. CDR1 and CDR2 from the germline V gene are LNHDA and SQIVND (reference sequence). The CDR3 loop is CASSAPGLAGEEQFF. The DNA of the CDR3 is TGTGCCAGTAGTGCCCCGGGACTAGCGGGAGAGGAGCAGTTCTTC.

This sequence joins TRBV10-3 and TRBJ1-3; D not certain. V lost 6 bases to trimming and J lost 2 bases, with 8 bases between them. CDR3 length: 13 amino acids. Germline CDR1 and CDR2: ENHRY and SYGVKD. The CDR3 nucleotides read TGTGCCATCAGATTAGGGACTGGAAACACCATATATTTT. Translated, it gives CAIRLGTGNTIYF.

V usage is TRBV19 and J usage is TRBJ2-2; TRBD2 matches at 12 bases. Germline lookup yields CDR1 LNHDA and CDR2 SQIVND (reference sequence). The CDR3 has 15 amino acids. The V and J ends lost 5 bases and 4 bases, in that order; junction bases with no gene match: 2. CDR3 DNA: TGTGCCAGTAGTTTGGGACTAGCGGGCACCGGGGAGCTGTTTTTT. It translates to CASSLGLAGTGELFF.

The genes are TRBV9 and TRBJ1-3; the D gene is possibly TRBD1 (5 bases). Germline V gene sequence: CDR1 SGDLS, CDR2 YYNGEE. The V end was cut by 0 bases, the J end by 0 bases, with 13 bases between. The CDR3 is 17 amino acids. Written as DNA, the CDR3 is TGTGCCAGCAGCGTAGGATCGGGGACCGGCTCTGGAAACACCATATATTTT. Translation gives CASSVGSGTGSGNTIYF.

V gene TRBV5-1 combines with J gene TRBJ2-7; 11 nucleotides align to TRBD2. The CDR3 sequence is 15 residues long. V lost 4 bases and J lost 0; bases outside the gene matches: 3. Germline CDR1 is SGHRS and CDR2 is YFSETQ. CDR3 residues: CASSTTSGSSYEQYF. In DNA form, the CDR3 reads TGCGCCAGCAGCACCACTAGCGGGAGCTCCTACGAGCAGTACTTC.